The 27 T cell receptor beta chains below were found in one sample sequenced in a study of T-cell memory formation after mild COVID-19. Via MiXCR, TCRdb re-called the 5' RACE reads, giving one row per CDR3 protein. The sample carries 450,000 to 700,000 distinct CDR3 sequences, over 15% recorded once. The specimen sequenced was PBMCs or a T cell subset sorted from them (not recorded which). All receptors derive from an adult woman who had mild COVID-19 (a few samples of this study predate the infection). Cell type and time point are not known.

The rearrangement uses TRBV24-1 and TRBJ2-7; 10 bases match TRBD1. Unmatched junction bases numbered 10, after V lost 4 bases and J lost 5 bases. The CDR3 spans 16 residues. Per germline, CDR1 KGHDR and CDR2 SFDVKD. The CDR3 sequence is CATSDSFDRGQDEQYF. The CDR3 DNA sequence: TGTGCCACCAGTGACTCTTTCGACAGGGGGCAGGACGAGCAGTACTTC.

This clonotype has just a few counts. The V call is TRBV6-5, the J call TRBJ2-3; 7 bases align to TRBD2. This CDR3 is 14 amino acids long. V shed 8 bases, J shed 8 bases, and the junction held 13 bases outside the gene matches. Germline V gives CDR1 MNHEY, CDR2 SVGAGI. The CDR3 DNA reads TGTGCCAGCCATCGGACTAGAGGGCCGGGTACGCAGTATTTT. Translated, it gives CASHRTRGPGTQYF.

V and J are TRBV28 and TRBJ2-1; 8 bases align to TRBD1. This CDR3 has 16 amino acids. The germline V gene encodes CDR1 MDHEN and CDR2 SYDVKM. The ends lost 2 bases at V and 4 bases at J; junction bases unmatched: 7. The CDR3, as DNA: TGTGCCAGCAGTTTACAGGGGGCCCCCCCATACAATGAGCAGTTCTTC. Translating it yields CASSLQGAPPYNEQFF.

The chain links TRBV20-1 to TRBJ1-5, with D perhaps TRBD1 (5 bases). This CDR3 has 15 amino acids. Trimming removed 2 bases at V and 0 bases at J, with 11 bases between. From germline, CDR1 is DFQATT and CDR2 SNEGSKA (reference sequence). The CDR3 loop reads CSARKDIYSNQPQHF. CDR3 nucleotide sequence: TGCAGTGCTAGAAAGGACATATATAGCAATCAGCCCCAGCATTTT.

The V and J genes are TRBV21-1 and TRBJ2-7; TRBD2 is the table's D call, not checked against the DNA. TRBV21-1 is an annotated pseudogene. The CDR3 loop spans 15 amino acids. The CDR3, as DNA: TGTGCCAGCGCGGGTCTAGGCGGAAACAACTACGAGCAGTACTTC. Translating it yields CASAGLGGNNYEQYF.

This rearrangement joins TRBV11-2 to TRBJ2-5; D call uncertain. The CDR3 has 14 amino acids. Germline CDR1 is SGHAT and CDR2 is FQNNGV. The V end was cut by 5 bases, the J end by 3 bases, with 13 bases between. This chain's CDR3 is CASSRLGSEETQYF. For the CDR3, the DNA is TGTGCCAGCAGCCGATTAGGGTCAGAAGAGACCCAGTACTTC.

There are a few counts of this clonotype. The chain joins TRBV5-6 to TRBJ1-2; D is possibly TRBD1 (6 bases). The CDR3 is 15 residues long. Looked up from germline, CDR1 is SGHDT and CDR2 is YYEEEE. The germline V and J ends were trimmed by 3 bases and 8 bases, with 20 bases remaining between them. The CDR3 DNA reads as TGTGCCAGCAGCTCGGGGGGACTCCAGGGGCCGGGCTACACCTTC. Protein product: CASSSGGLQGPGYTF.

V and J are TRBV7-9 and TRBJ2-2, with TRBD1 as a possible D gene (6 bases). From germline, CDR1 is SEHNR and CDR2 FQNEAQ (reference sequence). The CDR3 length is 16 residues. Trimming left V 2 bases short and J 5 bases short, with 15 bases between. The CDR3 reads CASSLPGDRTTGELFF. CDR3 bases: TGTGCCAGCAGCTTACCCGGAGACAGGACTACCGGGGAGCTGTTTTTT.

Ten or more counts support this clonotype. The chain uses TRBV7-8 and TRBJ2-7, with TRBD2 matching over 10 bases. Germline-derived CDR1 and CDR2 are SGHVS and FQNEAQ. J was trimmed by 3 bases and V by 4 bases; bases with no gene match: 6. The CDR3 has 15 residues. This CDR3 reads CASSSRGLAVYEQYF. DNA for the CDR3: TGTGCCAGCAGCTCGCGAGGACTAGCGGTCTACGAGCAGTACTTC.

A few counts support this clonotype. The rearrangement joins TRBV4-2 to TRBJ2-3; a possible D gene is TRBD2 (5 bases). Trimming took 4 bases from V and 3 from J, leaving 17 bases between them. Germline loops: CDR1 LGHNA, CDR2 YNFKEQ. The CDR3 totals 16 residues. The CDR3 loop reads CASSPSGRGPTDTQYF. In DNA, the CDR3 is TGTGCCAGCAGCCCCTCGGGGAGAGGGCCGACAGATACGCAGTATTTT.

The chain is built from TRBV15 and TRBJ2-7, with D perhaps matching TRBD2 (5 bases). The CDR3 extends over 15 amino acids. Germline CDR1 LNHNV, CDR2 YYDKDF (reference sequence). V was shortened by 0 bases and J by 0 bases, with 9 bases between the two germline ends. The CDR3 spells CATSREAASSYEQYF. The CDR3 coding sequence is TGTGCCACCAGCAGAGAAGCGGCGAGCTCCTACGAGCAGTACTTC. The variable domain in full, completed from reference TRBV15 and TRBJ2-7, reads DAMVIQNPRYQVTQFGKPVTLSCSQTLNHNVMYWYQQKSSQAPKLLFHYYDKDFNNEADTPDNFQSRRPNTSFCFLDIRSPGLGDTAMYLCATSREAASSYEQYFGPGTRLTVT.

This clonotype was seen a handful of times. J is TRBJ2-3 and V is TRBV27, with 8 positions matching TRBD1. V was pared by 5 bases and J by 5 bases, with 12 bases of the junction left unmatched. The CDR3 loop spans 16 amino acids. From germline, CDR1 is MNHEY and CDR2 SMNVEV (reference sequence). The CDR3 is CASSSGQGDFGDTQYF. As DNA, the CDR3 is TGTGCCAGCAGTAGCGGACAGGGAGATTTTGGAGATACGCAGTATTTT.

This chain connects TRBV19 to TRBJ2-1; possible D gene TRBD1, 5 bases. The V gene's germline CDR1 is LNHDA and CDR2 SQIVND (reference sequence). The CDR3 spans 13 residues. The V and J ends lost 3 bases and 4 bases respectively, with 7 bases between them. The CDR3 loop is CASSMGQYNEQFF. As DNA, the CDR3 is TGTGCCAGTAGTATGGGGCAGTACAATGAGCAGTTCTTC. The whole variable domain, remainder taken from reference TRBV19 and TRBJ2-1, is DGGITQSPKYLFRKEGQNVTLSCEQNLNHDAMYWYRQDPGQGLRLIYYSQIVNDFQKGDIAEGYSVSREKKESFPLTVTSAQKNPTAFYLCASSMGQYNEQFFGPGTRLTVL.

This chain uses TRBV11-1 with TRBJ2-6, with D possibly being TRBD1 or TRBD2 (5 bases each). V was shortened by 4 bases and J by 1 base, with 11 bases between the two germline ends. The CDR3 runs to 16 residues. CDR1 and CDR2 (germline): SGHAT, FQDESV (reference sequence). The CDR3 region has the DNA TGTGCCAGCAGCTCGGGACGGCTTTCTGGGGCCAACGTCCTGACTTTC. Amino acids: CASSSGRLSGANVLTF.

This clonotype was recorded a few times. The chain employs TRBV4-1 and TRBJ2-3; 9 positions match TRBD2. Losses at the gene ends were 2 bases for V and 1 base for J; bases not matched to a gene: 7. This CDR3 is 17 amino acids long. CDR1 MGHRA and CDR2 YSYEKL come from the germline V gene. The CDR3: CASSQLSGGGGTDTQYF. The DNA of the CDR3 is TGCGCCAGCAGCCAACTGTCGGGCGGGGGGGGCACAGATACGCAGTATTTT.

The chain is built from TRBV6-5 and TRBJ1-4, with D possibly TRBD1 on 5 matching bases. The germline V gene has CDR1 MNHEY and CDR2 SVGAGI. Trimming pared 5 bases from V and 4 bases from J, leaving 11 bases between. This CDR3 is 14 amino acids long. The DNA of the CDR3 is TGTGCCAGCAGTCAGGGACGGGTTAATGAAAAACTGTTTTTT. Amino acid sequence: CASSQGRVNEKLFF.

The genes are TRBV4-3 and TRBJ1-6, with 8 bases aligning to TRBD1. Germline values: CDR1 LGHNA, CDR2 YSLEER. V gave up 5 bases and J gave up 7 bases; unmatched junction bases: 7. This CDR3 is 15 amino acids long. CDR3 DNA: TGCGCCAGCAGCGTCCGGGACAGGCCCAATTCACCCCTCCACTTT. The encoded protein is CASSVRDRPNSPLHF.

V is TRBV18 and J is TRBJ2-6; D ambiguous. The germline V gene has CDR1 KGHSH and CDR2 LQKENI. V shed 0 bases and J shed 4 bases, with 4 bases lying between them. CDR3 size: 14 residues. The CDR3 DNA reads TGTGCCAGCTCACCACCTGCGGGGGCCAACGTCCTGACTTTC. This sequence encodes CASSPPAGANVLTF.

The chain couples TRBV5-1 to TRBJ1-2; D remains ambiguous. Germline assignment: CDR1 SGHRS and CDR2 YFSETQ. V lost 2 bases to trimming and J lost 10 bases, with 6 bases between them. The CDR3 has 10 amino acids. CDR3 nucleotide sequence: TGCGCCAGCAGCTTCGGCTCCTACACCTTC. Protein sequence: CASSFGSYTF. Based on the CDR3 plus reference TRBV5-1 and TRBJ1-2, the full variable domain is KAGVTQTPRYLIKTRGQQVTLSCSPISGHRSVSWYQQTPGQGLQFLFEYFSETQRNKGNFPGRFSGRQFSNSRSEMNVSTLELGDSALYLCASSFGSYTFGSGTRLTVV.

This clonotype was counted between two and nine times. This chain joins TRBV29-1 and TRBJ1-2, with 7 nucleotides matching TRBD1. The CDR3 has 11 residues. The V gene's germline CDR1 is SQVTM and CDR2 ANQGSEA. The V and J ends lost 7 bases and 8 bases, in that order; junction bases with no gene match: 7. Written as DNA, the CDR3 is TGCAGCGACGGGGCCAGGGGGGGCTACACCTTC. It is translated as CSDGARGGYTF.

This clonotype has just a few counts. The chain combines TRBV27 with TRBJ2-2; weak D call: TRBD1 (6 bases). This CDR3 has 14 amino acids. Per germline, CDR1 MNHEY and CDR2 SMNVEV (reference sequence). V lost 8 bases and J lost 4, with 14 bases in between. CDR3 loop: CASSDAQGTGELFF. Here the CDR3 DNA reads TGTGCCAGCTCCGACGCACAGGGCACCGGGGAGCTGTTTTTT.

J is TRBJ2-2 and V is TRBV6-6; D ambiguous. The CDR3 totals 15 residues. CDR1 is MNHNY, CDR2 SVGAGI, per germline (reference sequence). Trimming pared 10 bases from V and 5 bases from J, leaving 20 bases between. CDR3 in DNA: TGTGCCAAGATTCGACTCCATAAAAAGACCGGGGAGCTGTTTTTT. Amino acids: CAKIRLHKKTGELFF.

This clonotype was observed a few times. The CDR3 reads CASSSPTGWSTEAFF. CDR3 nucleotide sequence: TGTGCCAGCAGTTCCCCGACAGGATGGAGCACTGAAGCTTTCTTT. The chain carries TRBV28 and TRBJ1-1, with a possible D match to TRBD1 (6 bases). Germline CDR1 and CDR2: MDHEN and SYDVKM. This CDR3 is 15 amino acids long. Trimming cost V 4 bases and J 4 bases, with 16 bases left between them.

V and J are TRBV7-6 and TRBJ2-7, with 7 bases that match TRBD1. In germline, CDR1 is SGHVS, CDR2 FNYEAQ. This CDR3 region has 16 residues. V shed 5 bases and J 2 bases; nucleotides not matched to a gene: 12. In DNA form, the CDR3 reads TGTGCCAGCAGCACCATCGCCGGGACAGTCGCCTACGAGCAGTACTTC. Its translation: CASSTIAGTVAYEQYF.

V is TRBV6-2 or TRBV6-3 and J is TRBJ2-1; TRBD2 might be the D (5 bases). The CDR3 length is 13 residues. The V gene's germline CDR1 is MNHEY and CDR2 SVGEGT. The ends were cut back, 1 base at V and 9 bases at J, with 10 bases in the middle. CDR3 sequence reads: CASSYFAEGEQFF. CDR3 sequence (DNA): TGTGCCAGCAGTTACTTCGCTGAGGGTGAGCAGTTCTTC.

In its sample, this clonotype was seen many times. The chain links TRBV20-1 to TRBJ2-3, with D perhaps being TRBD1 or TRBD2 (5 bases each). This CDR3 has 13 residues. Germline V lookup: CDR1 DFQATT, CDR2 SNEGSKA (reference sequence). The V and J ends lost 5 bases and 2 bases respectively, with 11 bases between them. The CDR3 bases are TGCAGTGCTCGGGACGGATACACAGATACGCAGTATTTT. Its translation is CSARDGYTDTQYF.

This chain joins TRBV15 and TRBJ2-3; D unclear. This CDR3 has 13 residues. Trimming took 1 base from V and 8 from J, leaving 10 bases between them. The germline gives CDR1 LNHNV, CDR2 YYDKDF (reference sequence). The CDR3 is CATSRGPDPTQYF. CDR3 in DNA: TGTGCCACCAGCAGAGGTCCGGATCCTACGCAGTATTTT.